This T cell receptor beta chain was recorded in a study of CD8 T cells in ankylosing spondylitis. TCRdb itself ran the 5' RACE reads through MiXCR, one entry per CDR3 protein. The sample consists of 250,000 to 350,000 distinct CDR3 sequences, around 20% of them appearing once. Trimming removed 3 bases from V and 7 bases from J, with 6 bases in between. The CDR3 loop spans 12 amino acids. The V gene's germline CDR1 is SGHTA and CDR2 FQGTGA. This clonotype was observed a handful of times. As yet, its antigen is unknown. Findings of the study overall: CD8+ cells made up the disease-linked clones, which were relatively rare in peripheral blood. Earlier reports found some motif variants in synovial fluid and blood in reactive arthritis. Seemingly characteristic of ankylosing spondylitis blood was a TCR beta motif consisting of roughly 8 highly homologous variants.

The chain recombines TRBV7-3 with TRBJ2-2, with D uncertain. The source material was blood, either unsorted or a sorted T cell fraction (not recorded which). The source of this sequence is a male donor with ankylosing spondylitis or in good health (not recorded which). The CDR3 sequence: CASSLLGGELFF. As DNA, the CDR3 is TGTGCCAGCAGCTTGTTAGGCGGGGAGCTGTTTTTT.